This note documents a single T cell receptor (beta chain) sequence. This sample is drawn from a study of cytomegalovirus exposure and HLA in healthy donors. Study background: In a previous analysis, 120 million or so unique TCR beta sequences were found from roughly 200 million T cells.

The PCR had 60 Vbeta and 13 Jbeta primers. Profiled with immunoSEQ multiplex PCR; TCRdb holds only in-frame clones, not every one. The sample has roughly 140,000 clones, about 82% seen once. CDR3 length equals 18 residues. V lost 0 bases to trimming and J lost 1 base; unmatched junction nucleotides: 11. Germline values: CDR1 SGHTS, CDR2 YDEGEE. The chain carries TRBV5-8 and TRBJ2-7; TRBD1 matches 9 bases. The TCR comes from a woman in her forties in good health and CMV-seropositive. Specimen: PBMCs. The CDR3 bases are TGTGCCAGCAGCTTGGTCAGGGTTTCGGGGACAGGGTCCTACGAGCAGTACTTC. Its protein is CASSLVRVSGTGSYEQYF.